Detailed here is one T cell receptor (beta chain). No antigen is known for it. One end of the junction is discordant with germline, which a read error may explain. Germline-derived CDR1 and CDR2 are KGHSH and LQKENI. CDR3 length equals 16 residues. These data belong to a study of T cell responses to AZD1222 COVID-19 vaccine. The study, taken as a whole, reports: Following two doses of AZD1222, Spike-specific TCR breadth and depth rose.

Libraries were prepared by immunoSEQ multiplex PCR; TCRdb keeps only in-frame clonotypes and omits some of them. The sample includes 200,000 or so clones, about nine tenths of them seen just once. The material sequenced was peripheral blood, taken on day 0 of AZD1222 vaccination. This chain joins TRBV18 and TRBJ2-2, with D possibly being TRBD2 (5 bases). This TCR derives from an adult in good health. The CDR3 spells CASSSPSGGNTGELFF. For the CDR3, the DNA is TGTGCCAGCTCATCACCAAGCGGTGGGAACACCGGGGAGCTGTTTTTT.